This TCR beta chain derives from a study of T cells in Graves' hyperthyroidism and ophthalmopathy. Amplification of TCR beta CDR3 regions used RNA as the template. The HTBI set primed first-round TCR CDR3 RT-PCR. TCRdb reprocessed the multiplex PCR reads via MiXCR and lists one record per CDR3 protein. Seen here are around 610,000 distinct CDR3 sequences, approximately 15% observed once, and the top ten hold over 3.5%. This clonotype came up many times. There are 16 residues in the CDR3. Germline CDR1 is MDHEN and CDR2 is SYDVKM. Unmatched junction bases numbered 1, after V lost 3 bases and J lost 0 bases.

Sample: blood. The chain is built from TRBV28 and TRBJ2-5; 13 bases fit TRBD2. The receptor's source is a woman aged 40 to 50 with Graves' ophthalmopathy. DNA of the CDR3: TGTGCCAGCAGTTTCGGACTAGCGGGAGACCAAGAGACCCAGTACTTC. Encoded protein: CASSFGLAGDQETQYF.